This T cell receptor beta chain was sequenced for a study of shared T cell receptors in the human thymus. The CDR3 runs to 11 residues. Notes on this clone: Relative to the germline gene, one junction end is altered; a read error may explain this.

Here immunoSEQ multiplex PCR was the method, and the copy in TCRdb shows in-frame clones only, minus some. The sample lists roughly 500,000 clones; around 78% were seen once. This sample also appeared in a second study, on human thymus T cells.

The rearrangement joins TRBV23-1 to TRBJ2-7; D not resolved. TRBV23-1 is designated an ORF whose function remains uncertain. The specimen sequenced was thymocytes. The TCR was taken from a boy in the first two years of life with a congenital heart defect. CDR3 loop: CASTAGPHQGF. The CDR3 nucleotides are TGCGCCAGCACCGCTGGGCCCCACCAAGGCTTC.